This TCR beta chain stems from a study of T cell responses to AZD1222 COVID-19 vaccine. Of note for this clone: The antigen is unknown.

There are 15 residues in the CDR3. Germline-derived CDR1 and CDR2 are WSHSY and SAAADI. Trimming took 5 bases from V and 0 from J; bases not matched to a gene: 5. General study points: At study baseline, merely five or six AZD1222 recipients were seropositive.

Libraries were prepared by immunoSEQ multiplex PCR; TCRdb keeps only in-frame clonotypes and omits some of them. The sample lists some 170,000 clones; roughly nine tenths were seen once. Source: peripheral blood, taken on day 0 of AZD1222 vaccination. This receptor was taken from an adult in good health. The chain uses TRBV10-2 and TRBJ2-7; 9 bases agree with TRBD2. The CDR3 DNA sequence: TGCGCCAGCAGTCTACTAGCGGGTCTCTCCTACGAGCAGTACTTC. Its protein is CASSLLAGLSYEQYF.